The rows below give T cell receptor beta chains drawn from one sample of a study of T cell responses to AZD1222 COVID-19 vaccine. Produced via immunoSEQ multiplex PCR; TCRdb's table is partial and in-frame only. The table has 100,000 or so clones, 86% seen once. The sample consisted of peripheral blood, taken on day 0 of AZD1222 vaccination. These receptors came from an adult in good health. Both conserved end residues are part of each CDR3. D genes are given only for firm matches. A row's size may be missing; if present it is once, few, many or a size class.

v_gene,d_gene,j_gene,abundance,CDR3aa
TRBV11-2,-,TRBJ2-3,few,CASSRSAGGASTDTQYF
TRBV29-1,TRBD1,TRBJ1-4,-,CSVALRDRANEKLFF
TRBV6-5,-,TRBJ1-5,-,CASSPTREPQHF
TRBV6-2/TRBV6-3,-,TRBJ2-7,-,CASSYSPGPYEQYF
TRBV11-1,-,TRBJ1-5,-,CASSLSQAQPQHF
TRBV7-3,TRBD2,TRBJ2-2,few,CASSLAGGPSTGELFF
TRBV28,-,TRBJ2-6,-,CASRAVRSSGANVLTF
TRBV10-3,-,TRBJ1-2,-,CAISDPPGKEEGYTF
TRBV5-8,TRBD1,TRBJ2-3,-,CASSRGQTDTQYF
TRBV7-3,-,TRBJ2-2,-,CASSSSGGTGELFF
TRBV5-6,-,TRBJ1-6,-,CASSLASSSYNSPLHF